Sequencing of this T cell receptor (beta chain) was carried out in a study of blood T cell repertoires in COVID-19. Study-level background: PBMCs, B-cell-depleted T cells, or T cells were the source of the cDNA or gDNA that made up the material.

Unmatched junction bases numbered 13, after V lost 6 bases and J lost 7 bases. Germline V lookup: CDR1 MNHEY, CDR2 SVGEGT. The CDR3 extends over 16 amino acids. Authors' methods: From reference gene primer amplification, estimates of nucleated cell counts were derived. The data were produced by immunoSEQ multiplex PCR, yet TCRdb's version contains in-frame clones alone and is incomplete. The V and J calls and the clone size are those of that table, but D and trimming were determined from the DNA. The data contain almost 30,000 clones, roughly 65% of them singletons. The origin of this receptor is a human donor in a cohort sampled during active COVID-19. Material for sequencing was peripheral blood. This chain uses TRBV6-2 or TRBV6-3 with TRBJ2-7; 12 bases align to TRBD1. CDR3 protein: CASSSVRDRGLGEQYF. Written as DNA, the CDR3 is TGTGCCAGCAGCTCCGTCCGGGACAGGGGGCTGGGGGAGCAGTACTTC.